One and the same sample provided the 27 T cell receptor beta chains below, sequenced in a study of cytomegalovirus exposure and HLA in healthy donors. The PCR made use of 60 Vbeta and 13 Jbeta primers. Sequencing used immunoSEQ multiplex PCR; TCRdb keeps in-frame clones, though not all of them. This repertoire shows about 160,000 clones, around 74% found once; its top ten account for roughly 2%. The sequencing input was PBMCs. These receptors came from a female donor in good health and CMV-seronegative.

CDR3 residues: CAWSRYLGLAEGDEQFF. The CDR3 nucleotides read TGTGCCTGGAGCCGTTACCTTGGACTAGCGGAGGGGGATGAGCAGTTCTTC. The V and J genes are TRBV30 and TRBJ2-1, with 10 bases fitting TRBD2. Germline CDR1 and CDR2: GTSNPN and SVGIG (reference sequence). The J segment lost 8 bases and the V segment lost 3 bases, leaving 16 bases of the junction unmatched. The CDR3 consists of 17 residues.

This clone came up once. The chain is built from TRBV2 and TRBJ1-2; perhaps TRBD1 as D (6 bases). V was cut by 4 bases and J by 3 bases, with 9 bases left in between. CDR3 length equals 13 residues. CDR1 and CDR2 (germline): SNHLY, FYNNEI. The CDR3 protein is CASSGPGDYGYTF. DNA for the CDR3: TGTGCCAGCAGTGGTCCAGGGGACTATGGCTACACCTTC. The whole variable domain, remainder taken from reference TRBV2 and TRBJ1-2, is EPEVTQTPSHQVTQMGQEVILRCVPISNHLYFYWYRQILGQKVEFLVSFYNNEISEKSEIFDDQFSVERPDGSNFTLKIRSTKLEDSAMYFCASSGPGDYGYTFGSGTRLTVV.

The chain combines TRBV7-8 with TRBJ1-2; TRBD1 matches 11 bases. CDR1 and CDR2 from the germline V gene are SGHVS and FQNEAQ. This CDR3 spans 16 amino acids. V gave up 4 bases and J gave up 1 base; unmatched junction bases: 5. The CDR3 sequence: CASSWTGGAVNYGYTF. The CDR3 coding sequence is TGTGCCAGCAGCTGGACAGGGGGCGCGGTTAACTATGGCTACACCTTC. Variable domain in full (rest from reference TRBV7-8 and TRBJ1-2): GAGVSQSPRYKVAKRGQDVALRCDPISGHVSLFWYQQALGQGPEFLTYFQNEAQLDKSGLPSDRFFAERPEGSVSTLKIQRTQQEDSAVYLCASSWTGGAVNYGYTFGSGTRLTVV.

There are a few counts of this clone. This chain uses TRBV20-1 with TRBJ1-2, with D possibly being TRBD1 (6 bases). Trimming pared 6 bases from V and 8 bases from J, leaving 13 bases between. This CDR3 is built from 11 residues. CDR1 is DFQATT, CDR2 SNEGSKA, per germline (reference sequence). This chain's CDR3 is CSAGRGEGYTF. The CDR3 DNA reads TGCAGTGCGGGCAGGGGAGAAGGCTACACCTTC.

V gene TRBV4-1 combines with J gene TRBJ2-7; D remains unclear. CDR1 MGHRA and CDR2 YSYEKL come from the germline V gene. CDR3 length: 15 residues. Trimming shortened V by 0 bases and J by 3 bases, and 12 bases separated the two germline ends. Written as DNA, the CDR3 is TGCGCCAGCAGCCAAGAATTGATAGACTTCTACGAGCAGTACTTC. Amino acids: CASSQELIDFYEQYF.

V usage is TRBV2 and J usage is TRBJ2-5; 7 nucleotides align to TRBD2. CDR1 is SNHLY, CDR2 FYNNEI, per germline. With 6 bases clipped from V and 5 bases from J, the junction kept 12 bases outside the gene matches. The CDR3 contains 15 residues. CDR3 region: CASSRAGGSGETQYF. The CDR3 DNA follows: TGTGCCAGCAGCCGAGCGGGCGGGAGCGGTGAGACCCAGTACTTC.

V gene TRBV5-6 combines with J gene TRBJ1-2; D unclear. This CDR3 region has 13 residues. CDR1 SGHDT and CDR2 YYEEEE come from the germline V gene. V lost 0 bases, J lost 8 bases, and 11 bases lay in between. CDR3 loop: CASSLAEIIGYTF. The CDR3 region has the DNA TGTGCCAGCAGCTTGGCGGAGATAATAGGCTACACCTTC. Drawing the rest from reference TRBV5-6 and TRBJ1-2, the complete variable domain is DAGVTQSPTHLIKTRGQQVTLRCSPKSGHDTVSWYQQALGQGPQFIFQYYEEEERQRGNFPDRFSGHQFPNYSSELNVNALLLGDSALYLCASSLAEIIGYTFGSGTRLTVV.

The chain is built from TRBV2 and TRBJ2-5; D remains unclear. TRBJ2-7 explains the end of the DNA better; the J call may be wrong. Germline V lookup: CDR1 SNHLY, CDR2 FYNNEI. The CDR3 contains 10 residues. Here the CDR3 reads CASRVYEQYF. CDR3 DNA sequence: TGTGCCAGCAGGGTCTACGAGCAGTACTTC.

The table lists this clone with a count of one. The CDR3 loop is CASSPDSYQPQHF. As DNA, the CDR3 is TGTGCCAGCTCACCTGACTCCTATCAGCCCCAGCATTTT. The V call is TRBV18, the J call TRBJ1-5; D gene uncertain. The CDR3 sequence is 13 residues long. V lost 3 bases, J lost 5 bases, and 8 bases lay in between. CDR1 and CDR2 from the germline V gene are KGHSH and LQKENI.

In DNA form, the CDR3 reads TGTGCCAGCACCCCTAGGCGGGGGAGCAATCAGCCCCAGCATTTT. It yields the protein CASTPRRGSNQPQHF. The chain joins TRBV28 to TRBJ1-5, with D possibly matching TRBD1 (5 bases). Germline CDR1 is MDHEN and CDR2 is SYDVKM. Trimming removed 7 bases at V and 1 base at J, with 14 bases between. The CDR3 contains 15 residues.

There are a few counts of this clone. The V gene is TRBV6-7, the J gene TRBJ1-5, with TRBD1 identical over 10 bases. TRBV6-7 is sorted into the ORF group, with uncertain function. V lost 0 bases and J lost 7; bases outside the gene matches: 6. The CDR3 is 16 amino acids. The CDR3 nucleotides are TGTGCCAGCAGTTACTCGAGGACAGGGGGGAGCCAGCCCCAGCATTTT. Translated: CASSYSRTGGSQPQHF.

V gene TRBV6-6 combines with J gene TRBJ1-1; unclear D gene. This CDR3 is 12 amino acids long. Trimming shortened V by 5 bases and J by 1 base, and 5 bases separated the two germline ends. The germline V gene encodes CDR1 MNHNY and CDR2 SVGAGI (reference sequence). CDR3 loop: CASSAGNTEAFF. Here the CDR3 DNA reads TGTGCCAGCAGTGCAGGGAACACTGAAGCTTTCTTT.

This chain joins TRBV18 and TRBJ2-7; D possibly corresponds to TRBD2 (5 bases). This CDR3 has 12 residues. Germline loops: CDR1 KGHSH, CDR2 LQKENI. Deletions cut 5 bases from V and 4 bases from J, with 9 bases between. The CDR3 DNA reads TGTGCCAGCTCAGCGGACTCGTACGAGCAGTACTTC. Its translation: CASSADSYEQYF.

The V call is TRBV7-9, the J call TRBJ1-2, with D possibly matching TRBD1 (6 bases). Trimming removed 3 bases at V and 4 bases at J, with 15 bases between. The CDR3 consists of 15 residues. CDR1 and CDR2 from the germline V gene are SEHNR and FQNEAQ (reference sequence). The CDR3 spells CASSLYRETLYGYTF. In nucleotides, the CDR3 is TGTGCCAGCAGCTTGTACAGGGAGACCCTCTATGGCTACACCTTC.

The chain combines TRBV7-2 with TRBJ2-7; D is undetermined. The CDR3 runs 12 residues. Germline CDR1 and CDR2: SGHTA and FQGNSA. The ends were cut back, 3 bases at V and 9 bases at J, with 12 bases in the middle. CDR3 DNA: TGTGCCAGCAGCTTCTCAACGGGTATGCAGTACTTC. This translates into CASSFSTGMQYF.

The V call is TRBV7-2, the J call TRBJ2-7, with TRBD1 as a possible D gene (6 bases). Germline CDR1 SGHTA, CDR2 FQGNSA. This CDR3 region has 16 residues. Trimming pared 5 bases from V and 7 bases from J, leaving 24 bases between. CDR3 in amino acids: CASSLGQMLTYGEQYF. Here the CDR3 DNA reads TGTGCCAGCAGCCTAGGACAGATGTTAACATACGGTGAGCAGTACTTC.

This clone turned up a few times. The rearrangement joins TRBV2 to TRBJ2-5; 13 nucleotides match TRBD2. V trimming: 6 bases; J trimming: 0 bases; junction bases outside the gene matches: 7. CDR1 is SNHLY, CDR2 FYNNEI, per germline. The CDR3 runs 17 residues. Here the CDR3 reads CASSVGLAGDYQETQYF. CDR3 DNA: TGTGCCAGCAGCGTCGGACTAGCGGGGGATTACCAAGAGACCCAGTACTTC.

The chain links TRBV9 to TRBJ2-5; D unclear. Germline CDR1 reads SGDLS; CDR2 reads YYNGEE. Between the trimmed V and J ends, which lost 0 bases and 0 bases, there was a span of 6 bases. The CDR3 is made up of 14 amino acids. CDR3 nucleotides: TGTGCCAGCAGCGTAGACTCATACCAAGAGACCCAGTACTTC. Protein product: CASSVDSYQETQYF.

With respect to this clone: The junction departs from germline at one end; a sequencing error may be responsible. This same CDR3 is encoded by further DNA sequences in the sample. The V and J genes are TRBV7-6 and TRBJ2-7, with 8 bases aligning to TRBD1. The V gene's germline CDR1 is SGHVS and CDR2 FNYEAQ. The CDR3 is 14 amino acids. The CDR3 protein is CASSLDRGPYEQYF. The CDR3 DNA follows: TGCGCCAGCAGCTTAGACAGGGGACCCTACGAGCAGTACTTC. Filled out from reference TRBV7-6 and TRBJ2-7, the complete variable domain reads GAGVSQSPRYKVTKRGQDVALRCDPISGHVSLYWYRQALGQGPEFLTYFNYEAQQDKSGLPNDRFSAERPEGSISTLTIQRTEQRDSAMYRCASSLDRGPYEQYFGPGTRLTVT.

This rearrangement joins TRBV13 to TRBJ2-7; 9 nucleotides match TRBD1. This CDR3 comprises 14 residues. The V gene end was trimmed by 0 bases and the J gene end by 5 bases; junction bases not matched to a gene: 2. CDR1 is PRHDT and CDR2 is FYEKMQ in the germline V gene (reference sequence). CDR3 amino acids: CASSLGDRGDEQYF. The CDR3 DNA reads TGTGCCAGCAGCTTAGGGGACAGGGGAGACGAGCAGTACTTC.

V and J are TRBV6-4 and TRBJ1-4; 9 positions match TRBD1. This CDR3 is 15 amino acids long. From germline, CDR1 is MRHNA and CDR2 SNTAGT. V shed 6 bases, J shed 14 bases, and the junction held 16 bases outside the gene matches. The CDR3, as DNA: TGTGCCAGCAGGACCCGGGACAGGGTAAGTCCGCGGCTGTTTTTT. This gives the protein CASRTRDRVSPRLFF.

This clone was seen just once. V gene TRBV1 combines with J gene TRBJ2-1; TRBD2 was called by the table and not checked on the DNA. TRBV1 is a known pseudogene. The CDR3 spans 16 residues. The CDR3: CTSSPELTSSYNEQFF. The DNA for the CDR3 is TGCACCAGCAGCCCCGAACTTACGAGCTCCTACAATGAGCAGTTCTTC.

J is TRBJ2-7 and V is TRBV4-1, with D unclear. Germline loops: CDR1 MGHRA, CDR2 YSYEKL. This CDR3 is built from 15 residues. V was clipped by 3 bases and J by 3 bases, with 15 bases between them. The CDR3 DNA reads as TGCGCCAGCAGCCAGCGACTCTCTCCCCTCTACGAGCAGTACTTC. Translation gives CASSQRLSPLYEQYF.

The V call is TRBV5-4, the J call TRBJ2-5, with TRBD2 matching over 10 bases. CDR3 size: 17 residues. Unmatched junction bases numbered 9, after V lost 2 bases and J lost 2 bases. From germline, CDR1 is SGHNT and CDR2 YYREEE (reference sequence). The DNA of the CDR3 is TGTGCCAGCAGCTTTTCCCCCCAGCGGGGGGGTCAAGAGACCCAGTACTTC. It specifies CASSFSPQRGGQETQYF.

The chain recombines TRBV21-1 with TRBJ2-7; no check of the table's D call, TRBD2, against the DNA was made. TRBV21-1 represents a pseudogene. The CDR3 runs 19 residues. CDR3 DNA sequence: TGTGCCAGCAGCAGATCCGATGATCCCGAGGTGCGAGATGCCTACGAGCAGTACTTC. It codes for CASSRSDDPEVRDAYEQYF.

The rearrangement joins TRBV5-4 to TRBJ2-2, with TRBD1 identical over 7 bases. V trimming: 5 bases; J trimming: 6 bases; junction bases outside the gene matches: 4. CDR1 is SGHNT, CDR2 YYREEE, per germline (reference sequence). The CDR3 consists of 13 residues. Written as DNA, the CDR3 is TGTGCCAGCAGACTCCAGGGGGCCGGGGAGCTGTTTTTT. Protein product: CASRLQGAGELFF.

The J gene is TRBJ2-7, the V gene TRBV29-1, with TRBD1 identical over 10 bases. Germline V gene lookup returns CDR1 SQVTM and CDR2 ANQGSEA. V lost 2 bases and J lost 0; bases outside the gene matches: 10. There are 17 residues in the CDR3. The CDR3 loop is CSVEIRGQGSLSYEQYF. The CDR3 bases are TGCAGCGTTGAAATACGGGGACAGGGGTCTCTCTCCTACGAGCAGTACTTC.